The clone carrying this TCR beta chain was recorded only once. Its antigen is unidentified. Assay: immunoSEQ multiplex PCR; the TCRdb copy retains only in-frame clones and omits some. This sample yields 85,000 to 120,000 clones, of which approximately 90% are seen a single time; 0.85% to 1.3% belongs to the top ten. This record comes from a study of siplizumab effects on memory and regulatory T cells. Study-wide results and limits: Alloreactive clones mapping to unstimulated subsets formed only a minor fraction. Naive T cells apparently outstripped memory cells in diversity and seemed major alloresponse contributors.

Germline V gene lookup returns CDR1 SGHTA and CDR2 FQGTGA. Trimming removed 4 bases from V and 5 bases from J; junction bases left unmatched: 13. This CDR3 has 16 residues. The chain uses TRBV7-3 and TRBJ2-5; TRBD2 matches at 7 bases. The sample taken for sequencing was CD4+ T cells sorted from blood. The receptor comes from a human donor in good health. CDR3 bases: TGTGCCAGCAGCTCAACGCCAGGACTAGTTACGGAGACCCAGTACTTC. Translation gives CASSSTPGLVTETQYF.